The TCR beta chain under discussion was sequenced for a study of T cells in Graves' hyperthyroidism and ophthalmopathy. About the research overall: Upon initial diagnosis and before any treatment, peripheral blood was collected.

On this clonotype itself: The antigen remains unidentified.

Findings and limits, study-wide: Among clonotypes expanded in thyroid above 0.001, most were also found in blood.

Patients counted as stable if ophthalmopathy did not develop within 18 months. Amplification yielded TCR beta CDR3 regions, with RNA transcripts as the source. The HTBI set primed first-round TCR CDR3 RT-PCR. Each CDR3 protein gets one entry after TCRdb re-called the multiplex PCR reads with MiXCR. This sample yields a few hundred thousand distinct CDR3 sequences, of which about a sixth are seen a single time; about 14% belongs to the top ten. The CDR3 covers 15 residues. V lost 2 bases and J lost 4; bases outside the gene matches: 5. Germline CDR1 is SGHTA and CDR2 is FQGNSA. The clonotype was recovered from a woman under 30 with Graves' hyperthyroidism. Input material: blood. The J gene is TRBJ2-7, the V gene TRBV7-2; 10 nucleotides line up with TRBD2. The CDR3 loop is CASSLTSGTEYEQYF. The CDR3 DNA is TGTGCCAGCAGCTTAACTAGCGGGACCGAATACGAGCAGTACTTC.